The T cell receptor beta chain described here comes from a study of T cell changes during pregnancy in multiple sclerosis. The CDR3 spans 15 residues. Germline V lookup: CDR1 MGHRA, CDR2 YSYEKL. Germline trimming cut 1 base from V and 5 bases from J; bases unmatched to any gene: 7. Profiled with immunoSEQ multiplex PCR; TCRdb holds only in-frame clones, not every one. The sample records about 46,000 clones, 80% to 95% being singletons. Sequences were derived from CD8+ T cells from peripheral blood mononuclear cells, sampled in the second trimester of pregnancy. V usage is TRBV4-1 and J usage is TRBJ2-5; TRBD2 matches 7 bases. This clonotype was sampled from a female donor with multiple sclerosis, enrolled in a pregnancy study. This CDR3 is CASSQVLAAPETQYF. CDR3 bases: TGCGCCAGCAGCCAAGTGCTAGCGGCACCGGAGACCCAGTACTTC.